This TCR beta chain was observed in a study of T cell responses to AZD1222 COVID-19 vaccine. Notes on this clone: Its antigen is unidentified.

Points from the study as a whole: With dominance at 160-218 and 743-854, vaccine-associated CD4 TCRs spanned spike. Donors were largely white British and mainly female; clonal diversity was possibly underestimated. Reportedly, nearly half of unique spike TCRs recognized epitopes outside B.1.351/B.1.1.7 mutations.

Germline V gene sequence: CDR1 LNHDA, CDR2 SQIVND (reference sequence). The CDR3 has 14 amino acids. V lost 5 bases to trimming and J lost 1 base, with 11 bases between them. Using immunoSEQ multiplex PCR, the repertoire was profiled, and TCRdb retains in-frame clones only, with some absent. The sample contains a few hundred thousand clones, roughly 93% of which appear only once. This sample comprised peripheral blood, obtained on day 0 of AZD1222 vaccination. The chain uses TRBV19 and TRBJ1-1; D may be TRBD1 (6 bases). This receptor was taken from an adult in good health. The CDR3 DNA reads TGTGCCAGTAGTGGACAGTCCGGGAACACTGAAGCTTTCTTT. It translates to CASSGQSGNTEAFF.